A single sample gave rise to the 27 T cell receptor beta chains below, sequenced in a study of TIL therapy for anti-PD-1-resistant metastatic lung cancer. The immunoSEQ assay was v3. Sequenced by immunoSEQ multiplex PCR; TCRdb stores in-frame clones only, minus some. The table records approximately 20,000 clones, nearly 80% of them present only once. The time point denotes: pre-treatment sample, taken before nivolumab and TIL therapy. This specimen was blood, taken at baseline. All receptors derive from a person between 25 and 80 years old with non-small cell lung cancer.

The chain couples TRBV5-1 to TRBJ1-2, with 7 nucleotides matching TRBD1. This CDR3 is built from 13 residues. Germline V gene data show CDR1 as SGHRS and CDR2 as YFSETQ. Trimming removed 3 bases from V and 8 bases from J; junction bases left unmatched: 7. The CDR3 DNA is TGCGCCAGCAGCTCCGAGGGGGCCCGGGGCTACACCTTC. This codes for CASSSEGARGYTF.

This CDR3 is CASSVRAGDGYTF. The CDR3 DNA reads as TGTGCCAGCAGTGTGAGGGCAGGCGATGGCTACACCTTC. The chain employs TRBV2 and TRBJ1-2; D gene ambiguous. The V end was cut by 4 bases, the J end by 6 bases, with 12 bases between. The CDR3 is 13 amino acids. Germline V gene sequence: CDR1 SNHLY, CDR2 FYNNEI.

J is TRBJ2-1 and V is TRBV5-6; D is possibly TRBD1 (6 bases). CDR1 and CDR2 (germline): SGHDT, YYEEEE. The length of the CDR3 is 13 residues. The V and J ends lost 4 bases and 5 bases respectively, with 10 bases between them. In DNA form, the CDR3 reads TGTGCCAGCAGCCTAGGGGGTGACAATGAGCAGTTCTTC. Amino acid sequence: CASSLGGDNEQFF. The full variable domain, with the rest looked up from reference TRBV5-6 and TRBJ2-1, is DAGVTQSPTHLIKTRGQQVTLRCSPKSGHDTVSWYQQALGQGPQFIFQYYEEEERQRGNFPDRFSGHQFPNYSSELNVNALLLGDSALYLCASSLGGDNEQFFGPGTRLTVL.

The CDR3 spells CAIRAGSGTEAFF. DNA of the CDR3: TGTGCCATCCGGGCAGGCAGCGGCACTGAAGCTTTCTTT. V and J are TRBV10-3 and TRBJ1-1; no definite D call. Trimming took 8 bases from V and 4 from J, leaving 14 bases between them. Germline CDR1 ENHRY, CDR2 SYGVKD. The CDR3 consists of 13 residues.

This clone was observed a single time. The chain links TRBV4-2 to TRBJ2-2; D perhaps matches TRBD1 (6 bases). This CDR3 has 15 residues. V was pared by 0 bases and J by 6 bases, with 11 bases between. Germline loops: CDR1 LGHNA, CDR2 YNFKEQ. The CDR3: CASSQETGSAGELFF. CDR3 DNA sequence: TGTGCCAGCAGCCAAGAAACAGGGTCGGCCGGGGAGCTGTTTTTT.

The chain carries TRBV11-3 and TRBJ2-2; D might be TRBD2 (6 bases). Germline V gene sequence: CDR1 SGHNT, CDR2 YENEEA. V lost 0 bases to trimming and J lost 3 bases, with 8 bases between them. The CDR3 has 15 residues. The CDR3 nucleotides are TGTGCCAGCAGCTTAGAGGGACTTTACACCGGGGAGCTGTTTTTT. It encodes CASSLEGLYTGELFF.

CDR3: CASSIRGSTGELFF. The CDR3 region has the DNA TGTGCCAGTAGTATCCGGGGGAGCACCGGGGAGCTGTTTTTT. This sequence joins TRBV19 and TRBJ2-2; D might be TRBD2 (6 bases). This CDR3 region has 14 residues. Trimming cost V 3 bases and J 4 bases, with 9 bases left between them. Germline CDR1 LNHDA, CDR2 SQIVND (reference sequence).

The gene calls are TRBV30 and TRBJ2-1; D gene ambiguous. CDR1 and CDR2 from the germline V gene are GTSNPN and SVGIG (reference sequence). This CDR3 contains 13 residues. Trimming took 2 bases from V and 8 from J, leaving 13 bases between them. The CDR3 region is CAWSPYSLDEQFF. In DNA form, the CDR3 reads TGTGCCTGGAGTCCCTACTCCTTGGATGAGCAGTTCTTC.

The chain is built from TRBV5-8 and TRBJ1-2; no definite D call. The CDR3 is 15 residues long. Germline assignment: CDR1 SGHTS and CDR2 YDEGEE. The V gene lost 6 bases and the J gene lost 0 bases, with 15 bases spanning the gap. CDR3 nucleotide sequence: TGTGCCAGCAACCTCCCGATGGCTTCTAACTATGGCTACACCTTC. Protein product: CASNLPMASNYGYTF. The full variable domain, with the rest looked up from reference TRBV5-8 and TRBJ1-2, is EAGVTQSPTHLIKTRGQQATLRCSPISGHTSVYWYQQALGLGLQFLLWYDEGEERNRGNFPPRFSGRQFPNYSSELNVNALELEDSALYLCASNLPMASNYGYTFGSGTRLTVV.

On this clone itself: Other nucleotide sequences in the sample specify the same CDR3. V usage is TRBV2 and J usage is TRBJ2-1; D uncertain. Germline V CDR1 and CDR2: SNHLY, FYNNEI. Trimming pared 7 bases from V and 2 bases from J, leaving 9 bases between. CDR3 length: 13 amino acids. The CDR3 loop is CASKGRTYNEQFF. In DNA, the CDR3 is TGTGCCAGCAAGGGCAGGACCTACAATGAGCAGTTCTTC.

This clone was observed a few times. The genes are TRBV5-4 and TRBJ1-2, with a possible D match to TRBD1 (6 bases). The V gene lost 0 bases and the J gene lost 2 bases, with 11 bases spanning the gap. The germline gives CDR1 SGHNT, CDR2 YYREEE (reference sequence). CDR3 size: 15 residues. CDR3 bases: TGTGCCAGCAGCTTGGCAGGGGTTTGGAACTATGGCTACACCTTC. Translated: CASSLAGVWNYGYTF.

CDR3 nucleotides: TGTGCCACCAGCAGAGGGACACAAAATGAAAAACTGTTTTTT. It translates to CATSRGTQNEKLFF. The chain employs TRBV15 and TRBJ1-4; D perhaps matches TRBD1 (5 bases). The V gene's germline CDR1 is LNHNV and CDR2 YYDKDF (reference sequence). V was shortened by 1 base and J by 5 bases, with 8 bases between the two germline ends. There are 14 residues in the CDR3.

This clone has only one observation. The chain couples TRBV6-2 or TRBV6-3 to TRBJ2-2, with D tentatively TRBD1 or TRBD2 (5 bases each). Germline V CDR1 and CDR2: MNHEY, SVGEGT. The V gene lost 5 bases and the J gene lost 4 bases, with 14 bases spanning the gap. The CDR3 runs 15 residues. In DNA, the CDR3 is TGTGCCAGCAGTCGTTCGGGACGCGCCACCGGGGAGCTGTTTTTT. This translates into CASSRSGRATGELFF.

This sequence joins TRBV7-2 and TRBJ1-2; possible D gene TRBD1, 5 bases. Trimming shortened V by 2 bases and J by 4 bases, and 11 bases separated the two germline ends. Germline-derived CDR1 and CDR2 are SGHTA and FQGNSA. The CDR3 has 14 residues. Here the CDR3 DNA reads TGTGCCAGCAGCTTAAACGACAGAAGCTATGGCTACACCTTC. This codes for CASSLNDRSYGYTF.

J is TRBJ1-6 and V is TRBV4-3, with a possible D match to TRBD1 (5 bases). This CDR3 has 16 residues. The ends were cut back, 3 bases at V and 4 bases at J, with 13 bases in the middle. Germline V CDR1 and CDR2: LGHNA, YSLEER. Written as DNA, the CDR3 is TGCGCCAGCAGCCAGGCGGGGACGGCATATAATTCACCCCTCCACTTT. This translates into CASSQAGTAYNSPLHF.

The chain combines TRBV12-5 with TRBJ2-3; TRBD2 matches at 7 bases. Germline assignment: CDR1 LGHNT and CDR2 FRNRAP. J gave up 1 base and V 1 base, and 2 bases lay outside the gene matches. CDR3 length: 15 amino acids. CDR3 bases: TGTGCTAGTGGTTTGGGCGGGAGCGGCACAGATACGCAGTATTTT. It codes for CASGLGGSGTDTQYF.

The V call is TRBV6-2 or TRBV6-3, the J call TRBJ1-2; 8 nucleotides align to TRBD1. Germline-derived CDR1 and CDR2 are MNHEY and SVGEGT. V was clipped by 0 bases and J by 5 bases; unmatched bases: 8. The CDR3 is made up of 16 amino acids. CDR3 sequence: CASSYSGTGRRYGYTF. CDR3 DNA: TGTGCCAGCAGTTACTCGGGGACAGGACGACGTTATGGCTACACCTTC.

The chain has TRBV10-3 and TRBJ2-3; D unresolved. The V gene's germline CDR1 is ENHRY and CDR2 SYGVKD. Trimming removed 6 bases from V and 1 base from J, with 11 bases in between. This CDR3 has 14 residues. The CDR3 spells CAISPGQGTDTQYF. The CDR3 bases are TGTGCCATCAGCCCCGGCCAGGGCACAGATACGCAGTATTTT.

The gene calls are TRBV5-1 and TRBJ1-2, with D possibly TRBD1 on 6 matching bases. Germline assignment: CDR1 SGHRS and CDR2 YFSETQ. Between the trimmed V and J ends, which lost 0 bases and 5 bases, there was a span of 11 bases. The CDR3 is 14 residues long. The CDR3 bases are TGCGCCAGCAGCTTGGAGGGACAAATATATGGCTACACCTTC. Protein product: CASSLEGQIYGYTF. Filled out from reference TRBV5-1 and TRBJ1-2, the complete variable domain reads KAGVTQTPRYLIKTRGQQVTLSCSPISGHRSVSWYQQTPGQGLQFLFEYFSETQRNKGNFPGRFSGRQFSNSRSEMNVSTLELGDSALYLCASSLEGQIYGYTFGSGTRLTVV.

The V call is TRBV7-6, the J call TRBJ2-3; D remains unclear. Germline V gene lookup returns CDR1 SGHVS and CDR2 FNYEAQ. The V gene lost 5 bases and the J gene lost 8 bases, with 14 bases spanning the gap. The CDR3 has 13 residues. CDR3 protein: CASSQGPDSTQYF. The CDR3, as DNA: TGTGCCAGCAGCCAAGGTCCCGATAGTACGCAGTATTTT.

This clone was detected only once. This chain uses TRBV4-3 with TRBJ2-1; no firm D call. This CDR3 has 13 amino acids. CDR1 and CDR2 from the germline V gene are LGHNA and YSLEER. Trimming stripped 4 bases from V and 6 bases from J, with 10 bases between. The CDR3 DNA reads as TGCGCCAGCAGCCCCAACGGGCGCAATGAGCAGTTCTTC. It specifies CASSPNGRNEQFF.

This chain links TRBV9 with TRBJ2-5; 12 bases are shared with TRBD2. CDR3 length equals 17 residues. The germline V gene encodes CDR1 SGDLS and CDR2 YYNGEE. Losses at the gene ends were 3 bases for V and 0 bases for J; bases not matched to a gene: 6. The CDR3 loop is CASSGGRTSGNQETQYF. Written as DNA, the CDR3 is TGTGCCAGCAGCGGGGGCCGGACTAGCGGGAACCAAGAGACCCAGTACTTC.

The J gene is TRBJ1-2, the V gene TRBV5-5; possibly TRBD1 for D (6 bases). The V end lost 1 base, the J end lost 14 bases, and 12 bases lay between the germline ends. Looked up from germline, CDR1 is SGHKS and CDR2 is YYEKEE (reference sequence). This CDR3 contains 11 residues. As DNA, the CDR3 is TGTGCCAGCAGCTTGACCAGGGGACATACCTTC. Its protein is CASSLTRGHTF.

The J gene is TRBJ2-3, the V gene TRBV5-1; 7 bases align to TRBD2. CDR3 length: 16 residues. CDR1 is SGHRS and CDR2 is YFSETQ in the germline V gene. With V trimmed by 0 bases and J by 2 bases, 6 bases remained unmatched. The CDR3, as DNA: TGCGCCAGCAGCTTGGAGGGGAGGGGACCCACAGATACGCAGTATTTT. Translating gives CASSLEGRGPTDTQYF.

This sequence joins TRBV28 and TRBJ2-3; TRBD2 agrees at 9 bases. The germline V gene encodes CDR1 MDHEN and CDR2 SYDVKM. V shed 5 bases, J shed 2 bases, and the junction held 17 bases outside the gene matches. CDR3 length: 19 amino acids. The CDR3 nucleotides read TGTGCCAGCAGTCGAGCGGGAGGTTATACTTATACTATCACAGATACGCAGTATTTT. The encoded protein is CASSRAGGYTYTITDTQYF.

The chain links TRBV7-9 to TRBJ1-4, with D maybe TRBD1 (5 bases). This CDR3 has 17 amino acids. V was cut by 5 bases and J by 0 bases, with 16 bases left in between. Germline CDR1 reads SEHNR; CDR2 reads FQNEAQ (reference sequence). In DNA, the CDR3 is TGTGCCAGCAGCCCCACCCCCTCAGGGACAACTAATGAAAAACTGTTTTTT. Residues: CASSPTPSGTTNEKLFF.

The rearrangement joins TRBV5-1 to TRBJ2-4; TRBD2 is a possible D gene (5 bases). This CDR3 region has 17 residues. CDR1 and CDR2 from the germline V gene are SGHRS and YFSETQ. V was trimmed by 4 bases and J by 0 bases, leaving 17 bases between them. This CDR3 is CASSPVGEILAKNIQYF. The CDR3 bases are TGCGCCAGCAGCCCGGTCGGGGAAATTCTAGCCAAAAACATTCAGTACTTC.